Listed below are T cell receptor beta chains from one sample, sequenced in a study of blood T cell repertoires in COVID-19. Clones were read by immunoSEQ multiplex PCR, and TCRdb kept only the in-frame ones, dropping some. The sample carries roughly 97,000 clones, roughly 82% recorded once. The specimen was peripheral blood. The source of these receptors is a man aged 55 to 70 with acute or convalescent COVID-19. Both conserved end residues are part of each CDR3. D genes are given only for firm matches. Rows give clone size only sometimes, using once, few, many, or a class for an expanded clone.

cdr3_nt	cdr3_aa	d_call	v_call	j_call	clone_size
TGTGCCAGCAGTTTGGTCGCGGGATTTCAGACCCAGTACTTC	CASSLVAGFQTQYF	.	TRBV28	TRBJ2-5	few
TGTGCCAGCAGCCCTAGCGGGAGTACAGATACGCAGTATTTT	CASSPSGSTDTQYF	TRBD2	TRBV7-3	TRBJ2-3	.
TGCAGTGGTAGCGGGAGGGAGACCCAGTACTTC	CSGSGRETQYF	TRBD2	TRBV20-1	TRBJ2-5	.
TGCGCCAGCAGCCTCCAAACAGGGTCTTTCACTGAAGCTTTCTTT	CASSLQTGSFTEAFF	.	TRBV5-1	TRBJ1-1	.
TGTGCCACCAGTGGGGGACAGGGGTCCTACAATGAGCAGTTCTTC	CATSGGQGSYNEQFF	TRBD1	TRBV24-1	TRBJ2-1	.
TGTGCCAGCAGCTGGGGACAGGGTAATTCACCCCTCCACTTT	CASSWGQGNSPLHF	TRBD1	TRBV5-5	TRBJ1-6	.
TGTGCCAGCAGGACGCAGGGGTACAATGAGCAGTTCTTC	CASRTQGYNEQFF	.	TRBV28	TRBJ2-1	.
TGTGCCAGCAGCCGCCCCCGACAGAACACCGGGGAGCTGTTTTTT	CASSRPRQNTGELFF	.	TRBV3-1/TRBV3-2	TRBJ2-2	.
TGTGCCAGCAGTGACCGGGAGACCCAGTACTTC	CASSDRETQYF	.	TRBV2	TRBJ2-5	.
TGTGCCAGCAGTGGACAGGGTGGAGAGCCCCAGCATTTT	CASSGQGGEPQHF	TRBD1	TRBV6-4	TRBJ1-5	once
TGTGCCATCAGCCTAGGTCCACTTGATACGCAGTATTTT	CAISLGPLDTQYF	.	TRBV10-3	TRBJ2-3	.
TGTGCCAGCAGCCTTCCGGGACAGGGGTTCCTCGAGCAGTACTTC	CASSLPGQGFLEQYF	TRBD1	TRBV14	TRBJ2-7	.
TGTGCCAGCAGCCAGGACAGGGTCATTGGGAATGAGCAGTTCTTC	CASSQDRVIGNEQFF	TRBD1	TRBV3-1/TRBV3-2	TRBJ2-1	.
TGTGCCATCAGGTTAGACAGGATTTATGGCTACACCTTC	CAIRLDRIYGYTF	.	TRBV10-3	TRBJ1-2	.
TGTGCCACCAGTGATAGACTAGCGCGCTACAATGAGCAGTTCTTC	CATSDRLARYNEQFF	TRBD2	TRBV24-1	TRBJ2-1	.
TGTGCCAGCAGATCGTATAGCAATCAGCCCCAGCATTTT	CASRSYSNQPQHF	.	TRBV6-5	TRBJ1-5	.
TGTGCCAGCAGGACTACGGGGACCGGGGAGCTGTTTTTT	CASRTTGTGELFF	.	TRBV27	TRBJ2-2	.
TGTGCTAGTGGATACGGGACAGGGACGTACAATGAGCAGTTCTTC	CASGYGTGTYNEQFF	TRBD1	TRBV12-5	TRBJ2-1	once
TGTGCCAGCTCACAGGGACAATACTATGGCTACACCTTC	CASSQGQYYGYTF	.	TRBV18	TRBJ1-2	.
TGTGCCAGCAGCCGGGGACAGGGGGCCGGGGAGCAGTACTTC	CASSRGQGAGEQYF	TRBD1	TRBV3-1/TRBV3-2	TRBJ2-7	.
TGTGCCAGCAGCTTATCACTAGCGGGAGCAAACAATGAGCAGTTCTTC	CASSLSLAGANNEQFF	TRBD2	TRBV7-2	TRBJ2-1	.
TGTGCCAGCAGTGAAGGGCTGTACTCCTATAATTCACCCCTCCACTTT	CASSEGLYSYNSPLHF	.	TRBV2	TRBJ1-6	.